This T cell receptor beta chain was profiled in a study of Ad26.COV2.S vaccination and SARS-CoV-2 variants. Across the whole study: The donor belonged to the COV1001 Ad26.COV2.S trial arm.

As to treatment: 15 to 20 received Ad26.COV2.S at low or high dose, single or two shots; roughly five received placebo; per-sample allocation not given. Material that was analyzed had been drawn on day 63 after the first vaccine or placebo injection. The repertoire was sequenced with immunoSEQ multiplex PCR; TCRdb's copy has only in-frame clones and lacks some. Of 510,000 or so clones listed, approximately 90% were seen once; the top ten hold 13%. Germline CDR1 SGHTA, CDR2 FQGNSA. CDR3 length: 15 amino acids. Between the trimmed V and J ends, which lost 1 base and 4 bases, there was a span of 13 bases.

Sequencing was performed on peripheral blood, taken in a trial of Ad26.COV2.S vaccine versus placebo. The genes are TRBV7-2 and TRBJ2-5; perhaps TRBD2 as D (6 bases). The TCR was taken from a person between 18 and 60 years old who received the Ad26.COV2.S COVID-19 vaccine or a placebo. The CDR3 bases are TGTGCCAGCAGCTTAGGGTGGGACTTTGTAGAGACCCAGTACTTC. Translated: CASSLGWDFVETQYF.